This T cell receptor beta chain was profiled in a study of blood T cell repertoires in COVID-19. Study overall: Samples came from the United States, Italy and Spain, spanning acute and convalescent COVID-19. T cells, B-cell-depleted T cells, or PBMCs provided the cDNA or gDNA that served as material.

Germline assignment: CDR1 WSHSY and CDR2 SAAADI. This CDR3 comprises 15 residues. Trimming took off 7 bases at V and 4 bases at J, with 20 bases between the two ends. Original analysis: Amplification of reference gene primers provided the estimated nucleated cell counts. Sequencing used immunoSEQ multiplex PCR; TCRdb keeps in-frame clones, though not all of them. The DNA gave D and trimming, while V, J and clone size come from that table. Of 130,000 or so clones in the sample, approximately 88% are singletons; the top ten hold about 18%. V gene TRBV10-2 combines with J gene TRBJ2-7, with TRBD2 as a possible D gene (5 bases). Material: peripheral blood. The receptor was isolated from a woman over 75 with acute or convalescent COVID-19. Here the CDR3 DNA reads TGCGCCAGCACCTCCTACGGTCCCGGCGGGTACGAGCAGTACTTC. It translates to CASTSYGPGGYEQYF.